The rows below give T cell receptor beta chains drawn from one sample of a study of long-term antiretroviral therapy in people with HIV. Profiling relied on immunoSEQ multiplex PCR, and the TCRdb table lists in-frame clones only, not all of them. This table has 20,000 to 30,000 clones, roughly four fifths appearing once. The sequences come from unsorted PBMCs, collected 0.4 years after starting antiretroviral therapy. These TCRs come from a man aged 50 to 60 with HIV. CDR3s include the opening cysteine and the closing phenylalanine or tryptophan. Fields, in order: D gene, V gene, J gene, clone size, CDR3 DNA, CDR3 protein. A D gene is named only where the DNA matches it firmly. Only part of the rows carry a size: once, few, many, or a class if the clone is expanded.

d_gene: NA; v_gene: TRBV12-5; j_gene: TRBJ2-2; abundance: NA; CDR3nt: TGTGCTAGTGGTTTGGTACTGGGGACTGACACCGGGGAGCTGTTTTTT; CDR3aa: CASGLVLGTDTGELFF
d_gene: NA; v_gene: TRBV28; j_gene: TRBJ2-7; abundance: NA; CDR3nt: TGTGCCAGCAGTTTTAGCTACGAGCAGTACTTC; CDR3aa: CASSFSYEQYF
d_gene: TRBD1; v_gene: TRBV5-6; j_gene: TRBJ2-7; abundance: NA; CDR3nt: TGTGCCAGCAGCTTGTTTCACAGGGGGCCGGATGAGCAGTACTTC; CDR3aa: CASSLFHRGPDEQYF
d_gene: NA; v_gene: TRBV13; j_gene: TRBJ1-2; abundance: NA; CDR3nt: TGTGCCAGCAGCCCCCGGGACGGTGGCTACACCTTC; CDR3aa: CASSPRDGGYTF
d_gene: NA; v_gene: TRBV6-5; j_gene: TRBJ2-3; abundance: NA; CDR3nt: TGTGCCAGCAGTTCCTTTCAGGGGAGGACAGATACGCAGTATTTT; CDR3aa: CASSSFQGRTDTQYF
d_gene: NA; v_gene: TRBV6-5; j_gene: TRBJ1-2; abundance: NA; CDR3nt: TGTGCCAGCCGCGTCACCGGGAGTCGGGATGGCTACACCTTC; CDR3aa: CASRVTGSRDGYTF
d_gene: TRBD2; v_gene: TRBV6-4; j_gene: TRBJ2-1; abundance: NA; CDR3nt: TGTGCCAGCGCGGCTAGCGGGGGGTCCTACAATGAGCAGTTCTTC; CDR3aa: CASAASGGSYNEQFF
d_gene: NA; v_gene: TRBV9; j_gene: TRBJ2-5; abundance: once; CDR3nt: TGTGCCAGCAGCGTAGCTGGACGCCCGATGGGAGAGACCCAGTACTTC; CDR3aa: CASSVAGRPMGETQYF
d_gene: NA; v_gene: TRBV11-1; j_gene: TRBJ1-2; abundance: NA; CDR3nt: TGTGCCAGCAGCTCCGGCCCCTATGGCTACACCTTC; CDR3aa: CASSSGPYGYTF
d_gene: NA; v_gene: TRBV7-9; j_gene: TRBJ2-3; abundance: NA; CDR3nt: TGTGCCAGCAGCTTAGTCGGCCGGGAGCGGGAGTATTTT; CDR3aa: CASSLVGREREYF
d_gene: NA; v_gene: TRBV5-5; j_gene: TRBJ1-1; abundance: NA; CDR3nt: TGTGCCAGCAGCTTGCGAGGGTCGGGGGATGAAGCTTTCTTT; CDR3aa: CASSLRGSGDEAFF
d_gene: NA; v_gene: TRBV28; j_gene: TRBJ1-5; abundance: NA; CDR3nt: TGTGCCAGCAGTTTCTCCCACGGAGCACAGCCCCAGCATTTT; CDR3aa: CASSFSHGAQPQHF
d_gene: NA; v_gene: TRBV6-4; j_gene: TRBJ1-1; abundance: NA; CDR3nt: TGTGCCAGCAGTGACTCCCCCGGGGGTGAAGCTTTCTTT; CDR3aa: CASSDSPGGEAFF
d_gene: TRBD1; v_gene: TRBV5-4; j_gene: TRBJ1-2; abundance: NA; CDR3nt: TGTGCCAGCAGCTTGTCTGGACAGGGGGCGCGGGGCTACACCTTC; CDR3aa: CASSLSGQGARGYTF
d_gene: NA; v_gene: TRBV27; j_gene: TRBJ1-5; abundance: NA; CDR3nt: TGTGCCAGCACCCCTCAAGGCAGGGCAGGTCAGCCCCAGCATTTT; CDR3aa: CASTPQGRAGQPQHF
d_gene: NA; v_gene: TRBV4-2; j_gene: TRBJ1-2; abundance: NA; CDR3nt: TGTGCCAGCAGCCAACCAGGCGGGGTCTGGGATGGCTACACCTTC; CDR3aa: CASSQPGGVWDGYTF
d_gene: NA; v_gene: TRBV13; j_gene: TRBJ2-1; abundance: NA; CDR3nt: TGTGCCAGCAGCCTACGGGACGGAAGGTACAATGAGCAGTTCTTC; CDR3aa: CASSLRDGRYNEQFF
d_gene: NA; v_gene: TRBV28; j_gene: TRBJ2-6; abundance: once; CDR3nt: TGTGCCAGCAGTCCGTGGAACTCTGGGGCCAACGTCCTGACTTTC; CDR3aa: CASSPWNSGANVLTF
d_gene: NA; v_gene: TRBV7-3; j_gene: TRBJ2-6; abundance: NA; CDR3nt: TGTGCCAGCAGCTTAGTTCAGGGGTTTGGGGCCAACGTCCTGACTTTC; CDR3aa: CASSLVQGFGANVLTF
d_gene: TRBD1; v_gene: TRBV2; j_gene: TRBJ2-7; abundance: NA; CDR3nt: TGTGCCAGCATTCTTGGACAGGGGGGATCCTACGAGCAGTACTTC; CDR3aa: CASILGQGGSYEQYF
d_gene: NA; v_gene: TRBV6-1; j_gene: TRBJ1-4; abundance: NA; CDR3nt: TGTGCCAGCAGTGAAGGTTGGGGGACGGAAAAACTGTTTTTT; CDR3aa: CASSEGWGTEKLFF
d_gene: NA; v_gene: TRBV2; j_gene: TRBJ2-5; abundance: NA; CDR3nt: TGTGCCAGCAGTGAAGGGCAACAGAGGGCCCAAGAGACCCAGTACTTC; CDR3aa: CASSEGQQRAQETQYF
d_gene: NA; v_gene: TRBV2; j_gene: TRBJ2-1; abundance: NA; CDR3nt: TGTGCCAGCAGTGCTAGCAATGAGCAGTTCTTC; CDR3aa: CASSASNEQFF
d_gene: TRBD1; v_gene: TRBV6-5; j_gene: TRBJ1-2; abundance: few; CDR3nt: TGTGCCAGCAGATCCACAGGGGGACCGGTCTATGGCTACACCTTC; CDR3aa: CASRSTGGPVYGYTF
d_gene: NA; v_gene: TRBV11-2; j_gene: TRBJ1-5; abundance: few; CDR3nt: TGTGCCAGCAGCTTAGAGATAACCGATAATCAGCCCCAGCATTTT; CDR3aa: CASSLEITDNQPQHF
d_gene: NA; v_gene: TRBV29-1; j_gene: TRBJ1-3; abundance: NA; CDR3nt: TGCAGCGCGGATGAGGATTTCTCTGGAAACACCATATATTTT; CDR3aa: CSADEDFSGNTIYF
d_gene: TRBD1; v_gene: TRBV5-1; j_gene: TRBJ2-5; abundance: NA; CDR3nt: TGCGCCAGCAGCCGGACAGGGGAACGTCGGGAGACCCAGTACTTC; CDR3aa: CASSRTGERRETQYF
d_gene: NA; v_gene: TRBV7-2; j_gene: TRBJ1-4; abundance: NA; CDR3nt: TGTGCCAGCAGCGAACAGGTCGCAACTAATGAAAAACTGTTTTTT; CDR3aa: CASSEQVATNEKLFF
d_gene: TRBD2; v_gene: TRBV11-2; j_gene: TRBJ2-7; abundance: NA; CDR3nt: TGTGCCAGCAGCTTAGGGCCCCGACTAGCGGGGAATCGCGAGCAGTACTTC; CDR3aa: CASSLGPRLAGNREQYF